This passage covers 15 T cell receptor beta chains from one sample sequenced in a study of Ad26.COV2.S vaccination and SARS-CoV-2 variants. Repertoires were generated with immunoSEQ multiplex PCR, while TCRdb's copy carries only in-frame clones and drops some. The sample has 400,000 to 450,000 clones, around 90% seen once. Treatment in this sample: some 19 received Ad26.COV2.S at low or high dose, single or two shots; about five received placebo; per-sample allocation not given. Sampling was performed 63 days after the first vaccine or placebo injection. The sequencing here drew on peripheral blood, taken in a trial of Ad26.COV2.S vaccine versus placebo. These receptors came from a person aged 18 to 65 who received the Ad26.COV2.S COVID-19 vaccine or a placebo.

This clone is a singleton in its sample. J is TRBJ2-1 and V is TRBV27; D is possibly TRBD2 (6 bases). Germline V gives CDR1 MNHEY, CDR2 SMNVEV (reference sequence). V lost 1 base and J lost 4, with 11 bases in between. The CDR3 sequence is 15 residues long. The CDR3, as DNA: TGTGCCAGCAGTTTATATAGCGGCCAATACAATGAGCAGTTCTTC. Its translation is CASSLYSGQYNEQFF.

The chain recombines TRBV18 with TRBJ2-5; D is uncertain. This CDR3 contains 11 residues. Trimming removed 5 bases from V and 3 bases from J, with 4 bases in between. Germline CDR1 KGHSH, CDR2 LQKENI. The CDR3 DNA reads TGTGCCAGCTCATCAGAAGAGACCCAGTACTTC. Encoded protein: CASSSEETQYF.

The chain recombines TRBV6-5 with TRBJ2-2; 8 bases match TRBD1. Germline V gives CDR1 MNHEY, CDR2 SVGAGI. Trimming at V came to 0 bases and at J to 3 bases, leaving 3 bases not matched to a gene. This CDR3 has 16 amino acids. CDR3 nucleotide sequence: TGTGCCAGCAGTTACTCGGACAGGGCCCACACCGGGGAGCTGTTTTTT. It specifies CASSYSDRAHTGELFF.

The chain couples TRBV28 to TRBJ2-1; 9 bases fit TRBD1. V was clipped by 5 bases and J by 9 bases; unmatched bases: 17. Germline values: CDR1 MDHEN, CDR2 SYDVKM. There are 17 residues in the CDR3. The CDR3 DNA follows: TGTGCCAGCAGTCCTTTTGGGACAGGGTTCCGTCATATTGAGCAGTTCTTC. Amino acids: CASSPFGTGFRHIEQFF.

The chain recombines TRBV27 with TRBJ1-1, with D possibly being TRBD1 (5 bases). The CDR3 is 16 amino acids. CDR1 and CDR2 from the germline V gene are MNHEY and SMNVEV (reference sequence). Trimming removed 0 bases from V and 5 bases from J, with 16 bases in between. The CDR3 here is CASSLSMGGGETEAFF. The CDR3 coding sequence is TGTGCCAGCAGTTTATCGATGGGGGGGGGTGAAACTGAAGCTTTCTTT.

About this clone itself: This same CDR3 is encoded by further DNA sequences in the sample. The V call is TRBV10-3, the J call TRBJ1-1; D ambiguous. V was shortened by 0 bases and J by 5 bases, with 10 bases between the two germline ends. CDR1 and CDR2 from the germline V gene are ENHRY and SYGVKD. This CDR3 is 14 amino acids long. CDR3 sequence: CAISESTGGTEAFF. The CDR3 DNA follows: TGTGCCATCAGTGAGTCAACGGGAGGGACTGAAGCTTTCTTT.

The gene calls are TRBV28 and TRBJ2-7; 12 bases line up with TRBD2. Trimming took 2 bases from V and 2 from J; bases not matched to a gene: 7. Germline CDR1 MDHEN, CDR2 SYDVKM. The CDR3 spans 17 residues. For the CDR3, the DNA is TGTGCCAGCAGTTTAGGAGCTAGCGGGAGGGCCGCCTACGAGCAGTACTTC. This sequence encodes CASSLGASGRAAYEQYF.

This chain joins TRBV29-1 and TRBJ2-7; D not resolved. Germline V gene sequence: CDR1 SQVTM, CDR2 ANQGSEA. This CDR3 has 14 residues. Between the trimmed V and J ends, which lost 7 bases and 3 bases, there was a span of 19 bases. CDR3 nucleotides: TGCAGCGCAGCCTCTCCCGGAGACCACTACGAGCAGTACTTC. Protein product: CSAASPGDHYEQYF.

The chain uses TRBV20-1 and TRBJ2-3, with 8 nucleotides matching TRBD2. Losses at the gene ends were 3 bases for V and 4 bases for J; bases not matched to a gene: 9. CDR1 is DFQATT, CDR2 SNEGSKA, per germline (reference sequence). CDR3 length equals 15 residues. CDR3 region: CSASSSGNIADTQYF. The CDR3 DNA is TGCAGTGCTAGTAGTAGCGGGAATATCGCAGATACGCAGTATTTT.

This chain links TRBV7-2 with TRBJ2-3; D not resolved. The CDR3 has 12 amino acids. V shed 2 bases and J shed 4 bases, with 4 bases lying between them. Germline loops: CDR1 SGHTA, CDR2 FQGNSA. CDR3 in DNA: TGTGCCAGCAGCTTATCCCCAGATACGCAGTATTTT. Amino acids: CASSLSPDTQYF.

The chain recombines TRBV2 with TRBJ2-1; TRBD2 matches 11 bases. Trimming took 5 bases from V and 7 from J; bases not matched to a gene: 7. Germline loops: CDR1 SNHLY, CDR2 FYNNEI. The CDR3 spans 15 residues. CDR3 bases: TGTGCCAGCAGTCCCGGGACTAGCGGTTGGAATGAGCAGTTCTTC. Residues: CASSPGTSGWNEQFF.

The CDR3 spells CASSSGQNTEAFF. The DNA for the CDR3 is TGTGCCAGCAGTTCCGGACAGAACACTGAAGCTTTCTTT. The V call is TRBV6-5, the J call TRBJ1-1; tentatively, D is TRBD1 (5 bases). V lost 4 bases, J lost 1 base, and 7 bases lay in between. Germline CDR1 is MNHEY and CDR2 is SVGAGI. The CDR3 length is 13 residues.

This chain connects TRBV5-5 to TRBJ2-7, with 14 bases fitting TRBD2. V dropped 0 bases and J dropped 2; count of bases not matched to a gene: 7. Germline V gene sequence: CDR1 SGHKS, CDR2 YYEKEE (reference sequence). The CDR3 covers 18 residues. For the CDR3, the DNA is TGTGCCAGCAGCTTGGTCCTGGGACTAGCGGGAGTACCCTACGAGCAGTACTTC. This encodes CASSLVLGLAGVPYEQYF.

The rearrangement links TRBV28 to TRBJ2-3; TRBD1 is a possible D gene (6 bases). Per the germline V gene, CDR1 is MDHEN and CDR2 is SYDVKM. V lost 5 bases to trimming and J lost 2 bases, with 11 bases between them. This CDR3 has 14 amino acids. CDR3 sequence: CASSGGHPTDTQYF. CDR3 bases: TGTGCCAGCAGTGGGGGACACCCCACAGATACGCAGTATTTT.

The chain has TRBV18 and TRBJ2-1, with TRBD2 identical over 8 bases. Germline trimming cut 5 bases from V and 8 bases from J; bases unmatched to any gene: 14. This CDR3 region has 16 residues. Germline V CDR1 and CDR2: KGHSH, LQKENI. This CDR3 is CASSKPPGLVGDEQFF. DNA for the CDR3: TGTGCCAGCTCAAAACCGCCGGGACTAGTCGGGGATGAGCAGTTCTTC.